This TCR beta chain was documented in a study of blood T cell repertoires in COVID-19 (dated by TCRdb to 2020 to 2022). In terms of the full investigation: Samples from collaborators originated in the United States, Italy and Spain and spanned both the acute and convalescent phases of COVID-19. Deeply sampled blood TCRbeta repertoires from subjects exposed to, actively infected with, or recovered from COVID-19 were included in the dataset. The repertoires were made available in a free public database intended to serve as a resource for research on the immune response to SARS-CoV-2. Samples were obtained from the ongoing ImmuneRACE study (first 160 participants) and from 1,000 to 1,500 subjects provided by 6 global collaborators. HLA class I and class II types, where available, came from metadata supplied by the sample provider rather than from assay-based typing. The material from the prospective study consisted of cDNA or gDNA derived from T cells, B-cell-depleted T cells, or PBMCs. Nearly every sample came with metadata listing a de-identified subject ID, COVID-19 status, age in years and sex.

TCRbeta CDR3 regions were amplified from genomic DNA by means of the immunoSEQ Assay, a bias-controlled multiplex PCR. Regarding the original processing steps: Within the assay, amplification of reference gene primers was used to estimate how many nucleated cells each sample contained. To quantify the absolute abundance of each unique TCRbeta CDR3 rearrangement, sequence reads were collapsed and filtered. For each sample, productive Simpson clonality was calculated as the square root of Simpson's diversity index over productive rearrangements. TCRdb carries this immuneACCESS record with in-frame sequences only. Its versions omit some clonotypes, under half of them owing to an unresolved V gene in the studies checked, with the rest unexplained. That table furnishes V, J and clone size, whereas the DNA furnished D and trimming. The sample has 200,000 to 300,000 clones on record, approximately 80% of them singletons. The ten largest clones take up around 7.8% of the sample.

V and J are truncated by 5 bases and 4 bases respectively, leaving an intervening sequence of 20 bases. The CDR3 has 16 amino acids, counting the end cysteine and phenylalanine. CDR3 DNA is the only sequence kept; it has 48 bases, read in frame from the first base. The germline V gene yields SNHLY for CDR1 and FYNNEI for CDR2. Collaborating institutions collected whole blood in K2EDTA tubes following their own protocols. Collaborator samples were shipped for TCRbeta analysis as frozen whole blood, isolated PBMCs, or DNA extracted from either sample type. With respect to this clone: Its specific antigen is unknown. The sample holds no much larger clone one base away, and base qualities are not on file.

The full study reports these points: Clinical and demographic metadata were provided uncurated, with the amount varying by source and participant.

Here the chain combines TRBV2 and TRBJ2-5, with no D gene named confidently. The receptor's source is a human donor in a cohort sampled during active COVID-19. Sequences were obtained from peripheral blood. The CDR3 here reads CASSSLDASSAETQYF. In nucleotide form, the sequence is TGTGCCAGCAGTTCCCTAGACGCTTCAAGTGCAGAGACCCAGTACTTC.